This T cell receptor beta chain was captured by sequencing in a study of T cell changes during pregnancy in multiple sclerosis. The assay was immunoSEQ multiplex PCR, and TCRdb's table has in-frame clones only and misses some. The sample yields 51,000 or so clones, around 93% seen once. This receptor was taken from a female donor with multiple sclerosis, enrolled in a pregnancy study. Sequencing used peripheral blood, obtained in the second trimester of pregnancy.

DNA of the CDR3: TGTGCCAGCAGCTTAGATCGAGCGGGAACCTACAATGAGCAGTTCTTC. It codes for CASSLDRAGTYNEQFF. The rearrangement uses TRBV13 and TRBJ2-1; 7 bases agree with TRBD2. V was pared by 1 base and J by 2 bases, with 5 bases of the junction left unmatched. CDR3 length: 16 residues. The V gene's germline CDR1 is PRHDT and CDR2 FYEKMQ (reference sequence).